These T cell receptor beta chains were read from a single sample in a study of long-term antiretroviral therapy in people with HIV. Repertoires were generated with immunoSEQ multiplex PCR, while TCRdb's copy carries only in-frame clones and drops some. This sample has 34,000 or so clones; around 80% occur once, and the top ten carry under 7.5%. Sequencing was performed on unsorted PBMCs, taken 0.6 years after starting antiretroviral therapy. These receptors all stem from a man between 18 and 35 years old with HIV. Each CDR3 is given with its conserved first and last residue.

cdr3_aa: CASSLPPHNEQFF
cdr3_length: 13
v_call: TRBV7-6
j_call: TRBJ2-1

cdr3_aa: CASSMAGGAQYSGANVLTF
cdr3_length: 19
v_call: TRBV19
j_call: TRBJ2-6

cdr3_aa: CASSPRGGTEAFF
cdr3_length: 13
v_call: TRBV18
j_call: TRBJ1-1

cdr3_aa: CASSLGDKGRGETQYF
cdr3_length: 16
v_call: TRBV7-9
j_call: TRBJ2-5

cdr3_aa: CASSSWTPDTQYF
cdr3_length: 13
v_call: TRBV27
j_call: TRBJ2-3

cdr3_aa: CASRKGVMNTEAFF
cdr3_length: 14
v_call: TRBV6-5
j_call: TRBJ1-1

cdr3_aa: CATRGDYEQYF
cdr3_length: 11
v_call: TRBV28
j_call: TRBJ2-7

cdr3_aa: CASSQDPGGVTEAFF
cdr3_length: 15
v_call: TRBV14
j_call: TRBJ1-1

cdr3_aa: CASSLGQEADTQYF
cdr3_length: 14
v_call: TRBV7-2
j_call: TRBJ2-3

cdr3_aa: CASSNRDNNQPQHF
cdr3_length: 14
v_call: TRBV19
j_call: TRBJ1-5

cdr3_aa: CASREGQGRWEQYF
cdr3_length: 14
v_call: TRBV6-6
j_call: TRBJ2-7

cdr3_aa: CASSQDSGGQPQHF
cdr3_length: 14
v_call: TRBV4-3
j_call: TRBJ1-5

cdr3_aa: CASSFYSNQPQHF
cdr3_length: 13
v_call: TRBV28
j_call: TRBJ1-5

cdr3_aa: CASSPSSSYEQYF
cdr3_length: 13
v_call: TRBV19
j_call: TRBJ2-7

cdr3_aa: CASSREGRTSYNEQFF
cdr3_length: 16
v_call: TRBV10-2
j_call: TRBJ2-1

cdr3_aa: CASAPGVTTMNTEAFF
cdr3_length: 16
v_call: TRBV12-5
j_call: TRBJ1-1

cdr3_aa: CASRELGLVTDGYTF
cdr3_length: 15
v_call: TRBV28
j_call: TRBJ1-2

cdr3_aa: CASSQTMGTGADTGELFF
cdr3_length: 18
v_call: TRBV10-1
j_call: TRBJ2-2

cdr3_aa: CASSLALHGTLNEQFF
cdr3_length: 16
v_call: TRBV5-1
j_call: TRBJ2-1

cdr3_aa: CASSFGTSYEQYF
cdr3_length: 13
v_call: TRBV27
j_call: TRBJ2-7

cdr3_aa: CASGLGGDTEAFF
cdr3_length: 13
v_call: TRBV9
j_call: TRBJ1-1

cdr3_aa: CASSDLSAGGLTGELFF
cdr3_length: 17
v_call: TRBV9
j_call: TRBJ2-2

cdr3_aa: CASSWGTSVNNEQFF
cdr3_length: 15
v_call: TRBV5-6
j_call: TRBJ2-1

cdr3_aa: CASSLETGIYGYTF
cdr3_length: 14
v_call: TRBV7-2
j_call: TRBJ1-2

cdr3_aa: CASSEGTGGFYEQYF
cdr3_length: 15
v_call: TRBV6-1
j_call: TRBJ2-7

cdr3_aa: CASSPRRGGEQFF
cdr3_length: 13
v_call: TRBV11-2
j_call: TRBJ2-1

cdr3_aa: CASSNTGGIDTQYF
cdr3_length: 14
v_call: TRBV25-1
j_call: TRBJ2-3

cdr3_aa: CASSPMSRAYEQYF
cdr3_length: 14
v_call: TRBV7-9
j_call: TRBJ2-7

cdr3_aa: CASSLEGGGELFF
cdr3_length: 13
v_call: TRBV11-3
j_call: TRBJ2-2

cdr3_aa: CASSAGTYSYEQYF
cdr3_length: 14
v_call: TRBV10-1
j_call: TRBJ2-7

cdr3_aa: CASSFGTHEQYF
cdr3_length: 12
v_call: TRBV5-6
j_call: TRBJ2-7

cdr3_aa: CASRPIGAGTNTEAFF
cdr3_length: 16
v_call: TRBV28
j_call: TRBJ1-1

cdr3_aa: CASSFPGPLTYEQYF
cdr3_length: 15
v_call: TRBV5-6
j_call: TRBJ2-7

cdr3_aa: CASSLGPTGNTEAFF
cdr3_length: 15
v_call: TRBV11-1
j_call: TRBJ1-1

cdr3_aa: CASSSALSSTDTQYF
cdr3_length: 15
v_call: TRBV7-9
j_call: TRBJ2-3

cdr3_aa: CASSIDSNYGYTF
cdr3_length: 13
v_call: TRBV19
j_call: TRBJ1-2

cdr3_aa: CASSPLRGLGDTIYF
cdr3_length: 15
v_call: TRBV23-1
j_call: TRBJ1-3

cdr3_aa: CASSLVALNTEAFF
cdr3_length: 14
v_call: TRBV28
j_call: TRBJ1-1

cdr3_aa: CASSSRLAGRYNEQFF
cdr3_length: 16
v_call: TRBV6-6
j_call: TRBJ2-1

cdr3_aa: CASSTTGGSGGYTF
cdr3_length: 14
v_call: TRBV7-2
j_call: TRBJ1-2

cdr3_aa: CASSLATIADTQYF
cdr3_length: 14
v_call: TRBV7-9
j_call: TRBJ2-3

cdr3_aa: CASSLSIPPYEQYF
cdr3_length: 14
v_call: TRBV28
j_call: TRBJ2-7

cdr3_aa: CASSLEQGSRLAEAFF
cdr3_length: 16
v_call: TRBV5-1
j_call: TRBJ1-1